The 8 T cell receptor beta chains reported below all come from one sample, sequenced in a study of blood T cell repertoires in COVID-19 (dated by TCRdb to the early 2020s). Receptor libraries were prepared by the immunoSEQ multiplex PCR assay. TCRdb limited this immuneACCESS table to in-frame rearrangements with V and J called. A share of clones is missing; checked studies link under half to unresolved V genes, and the rest is unexplained. The sample table records 650,000 to 800,000 clones; approximately 90% of these occur just once. The ten biggest clones cover approximately 0.3% of the sample. Sample: peripheral blood. These receptors all come from a woman between 18 and 29 years old with acute or convalescent COVID-19.

This sequence joins TRBV2 and TRBJ1-5, with a tentative D call TRBD1 (6 bases). The germline V gene encodes CDR1 SNHLY and CDR2 FYNNEI. V was pared by 7 bases and J by 2 bases, with 18 bases between. The CDR3 totals 16 residues. The CDR3 sequence: CASMLQGRFGNQPQHF. The DNA of the CDR3 is TGTGCCAGCATGCTACAGGGACGTTTTGGCAATCAGCCCCAGCATTTT.

The V gene is TRBV4-1, the J gene TRBJ2-7, with 13 positions matching TRBD2. CDR1 is MGHRA and CDR2 is YSYEKL in the germline V gene. Trimming took 2 bases from V and 3 from J; bases not matched to a gene: 4. This CDR3 spans 16 amino acids. The CDR3 region has the DNA TGCGCCAGCAGCCAACCACTAGCGGGGGGGCTCTACGAGCAGTACTTC. Amino acid sequence: CASSQPLAGGLYEQYF.

The V call is TRBV7-2, the J call TRBJ1-2; 7 bases map to TRBD1. CDR3 length: 14 amino acids. CDR1 is SGHTA and CDR2 is FQGNSA in the germline V gene. The ends lost 6 bases at V and 4 bases at J; junction bases unmatched: 8. CDR3 protein: CASSSAQGGYGYTF. CDR3 nucleotides: TGTGCCAGCAGTTCAGCTCAGGGGGGCTATGGCTACACCTTC.

The rearrangement joins TRBV9 to TRBJ2-1, with 8 bases fitting TRBD2. From germline, CDR1 is SGDLS and CDR2 YYNGEE. V dropped 4 bases and J dropped 0; count of bases not matched to a gene: 6. The CDR3 is 16 amino acids. Here the CDR3 DNA reads TGTGCCAGCAGCTCCCACAGCGGGGGCTCCTACAATGAGCAGTTCTTC. It yields the protein CASSSHSGGSYNEQFF.

This chain links TRBV6-1 with TRBJ1-2; D possibly corresponds to TRBD1 (5 bases). With 4 bases removed from V and 7 bases from J, the gap between germline ends came to 25 bases. Germline V gene sequence: CDR1 MNHNS, CDR2 SASEGT. The CDR3 spans 17 residues. CDR3 DNA: TGTGCCAGCAGTGTCACTACGATCCCCGGACAAGACTCTGGCTACACCTTC. Encoded protein: CASSVTTIPGQDSGYTF.

The chain carries TRBV5-1 and TRBJ2-7; 7 bases match TRBD2. CDR3 length: 15 amino acids. Germline CDR1 reads SGHRS; CDR2 reads YFSETQ. V dropped 6 bases and J dropped 3; count of bases not matched to a gene: 12. The DNA of the CDR3 is TGCGCCAGCACGGAAAGCGGGGCCCTTAACTACGAGCAGTACTTC. Translating it yields CASTESGALNYEQYF.

This chain joins TRBV29-1 and TRBJ1-2; TRBD1 agrees at 7 bases. Germline CDR1 reads SQVTM; CDR2 reads ANQGSEA. Unmatched junction bases numbered 12, after V lost 6 bases and J lost 8 bases. This CDR3 is 13 amino acids long. CDR3 in DNA: TGCAGCGTGGCCAATAGGGGGCAGAGCGGCTACACCTTC. As protein: CSVANRGQSGYTF.

The gene calls are TRBV4-3 and TRBJ2-7; 9 bases fit TRBD1. Germline V CDR1 and CDR2: LGHNA, YSLEER. The CDR3 contains 15 residues. Trimming cost V 0 bases and J 6 bases; bases outside gene matches: 6. DNA for the CDR3: TGCGCCAGCAGCCAAGATCCTCGGGACAGGGCCGAGCAGTACTTC. Protein product: CASSQDPRDRAEQYF.